A single sample is the source of the 20 T cell receptor beta chains below, sequenced in a study of T cell responses to AZD1222 COVID-19 vaccine. The table came from immunoSEQ multiplex PCR; TCRdb's copy has only in-frame clones and leaves some out. The table lists around 130,000 clones, roughly nine tenths of them singletons, with 5% to 6% in the top ten. The input for sequencing was peripheral blood, taken on day 0 of AZD1222 vaccination. The origin of the receptors is an adult in good health.

This chain connects TRBV6-5 to TRBJ2-1; no clear D gene. Germline values: CDR1 MNHEY, CDR2 SVGAGI. The CDR3 sequence is 15 residues long. V shed 5 bases and J shed 9 bases, with 20 bases lying between them. This CDR3 reads CASSPPGGRTSEQFF. The CDR3 DNA reads as TGTGCCAGCAGTCCGCCGGGTGGGCGCACAAGTGAGCAGTTCTTC.

The V and J genes are TRBV18 and TRBJ2-1, with D perhaps matching TRBD2 (6 bases). V was cut by 6 bases and J by 8 bases, with 14 bases left in between. Germline loops: CDR1 KGHSH, CDR2 LQKENI. The CDR3 spans 13 residues. For the CDR3, the DNA is TGTGCCAGCTCCCGGGGTACGGGGGATGAGCAGTTCTTC. This gives the protein CASSRGTGDEQFF.

The V call is TRBV10-1, the J call TRBJ2-7; D tentatively fits TRBD1 or TRBD2 (5 bases each). The CDR3 extends over 14 amino acids. The germline V gene has CDR1 WNHNN and CDR2 SYGVQD (reference sequence). V was trimmed by 5 bases and J by 6 bases, leaving 17 bases between them. The CDR3 nucleotides read TGCGCCAGCAGTCCGTCCGGGACGATCGGCGAGCAGTACTTC. Its translation is CASSPSGTIGEQYF.

The CDR3 loop reads CASSVTGVTNTGELFF. The DNA of the CDR3 is TGTGCCAGCAGCGTGACAGGGGTCACGAACACCGGGGAGCTGTTTTTT. J is TRBJ2-2 and V is TRBV9; 8 bases match TRBD1. Germline CDR1 and CDR2: SGDLS and YYNGEE. The V segment lost 2 bases and the J segment 0 bases; nucleotides outside the gene matches: 3. CDR3 length: 16 amino acids.

The CDR3 DNA sequence: TGTGCCAGCAGCCAAGACCGACAGGGTGACAACTATGGCTACACCTTC. It is translated as CASSQDRQGDNYGYTF. The chain couples TRBV4-2 to TRBJ1-2; 7 bases are shared with TRBD1. From germline, CDR1 is LGHNA and CDR2 YNFKEQ. V was clipped by 0 bases and J by 2 bases; unmatched bases: 6. The CDR3 contains 16 residues.

CDR3 coding DNA: TGTGCCACGAATTTAAAAGGGAGAGGGAACGAGCAGTACTTC. Encoded protein: CATNLKGRGNEQYF. This sequence joins TRBV2 and TRBJ2-7; possibly TRBD2 for D (5 bases). Trimming shortened V by 10 bases and J by 5 bases, and 21 bases separated the two germline ends. CDR1 and CDR2 from the germline V gene are SNHLY and FYNNEI. The CDR3 consists of 14 residues.

V and J are TRBV28 and TRBJ1-1; 10 bases match TRBD1. The length of the CDR3 is 16 residues. Germline V gene data show CDR1 as MDHEN and CDR2 as SYDVKM. V gave up 9 bases and J gave up 3 bases; unmatched junction bases: 13. The CDR3 here is CASNSPGQGRDTEAFF. CDR3 in DNA: TGTGCCAGTAACTCCCCGGGACAGGGGCGGGACACTGAAGCTTTCTTT.

This chain uses TRBV5-1 with TRBJ2-5; maybe TRBD2 (7 bases). The ends were cut back, 4 bases at V and 5 bases at J, with 15 bases in the middle. The CDR3 is 14 residues long. Germline V lookup: CDR1 SGHRS, CDR2 YFSETQ. CDR3 DNA sequence: TGCGCCAGCAGCCCCCGCGGGGGCCATGAGACCCAGTACTTC. The encoded protein is CASSPRGGHETQYF.

This chain uses TRBV11-2 with TRBJ1-2, with a tentative D call TRBD1 (6 bases). CDR1 is SGHAT and CDR2 is FQNNGV in the germline V gene. V shed 4 bases and J shed 8 bases, with 17 bases lying between them. This CDR3 has 14 amino acids. CDR3 sequence: CASSSQPGAGGYTF. In nucleotides, the CDR3 is TGTGCCAGCAGCTCCCAGCCAGGGGCGGGGGGCTACACCTTC.

V and J are TRBV9 and TRBJ2-3; TRBD2 aligns across 9 bases. The CDR3 is made up of 16 amino acids. The germline CDR1 and CDR2 sequences are SGDLS and YYNGEE. Trimming took 0 bases from V and 2 from J; bases not matched to a gene: 4. The CDR3 DNA sequence: TGTGCCAGCAGCGTAGAAGCGGGAGGTCCCACAGATACGCAGTATTTT. Its translation is CASSVEAGGPTDTQYF.

The V gene is TRBV10-3, the J gene TRBJ2-1; 8 nucleotides line up with TRBD1. The CDR3 is made up of 15 amino acids. The J segment lost 5 bases and the V segment lost 0 bases, leaving 3 bases of the junction unmatched. The V gene's germline CDR1 is ENHRY and CDR2 SYGVKD. CDR3 protein: CAISESTGGNNEQFF. The CDR3 nucleotides read TGTGCCATCAGTGAGTCTACAGGGGGGAACAATGAGCAGTTCTTC.

This chain joins TRBV16 and TRBJ1-5; possibly TRBD1 for D (5 bases). The CDR3 spans 14 residues. V was pared by 4 bases and J by 0 bases, with 7 bases between. Germline V gene data show CDR1 as KGHSY and CDR2 as FQNENV. Here the CDR3 DNA reads TGTGCCAGCAGCCCGACAGCTAGCAATCAGCCCCAGCATTTT. This encodes CASSPTASNQPQHF.

The rearrangement joins TRBV15 to TRBJ2-7; D gene uncertain. CDR1 is LNHNV, CDR2 YYDKDF, per germline (reference sequence). The V gene lost 0 bases and the J gene lost 3 bases, with 6 bases spanning the gap. This CDR3 has 13 amino acids. The CDR3 nucleotides read TGTGCCACCAGCAGAGATCTACTCTACGAGCAGTACTTC. Translating it yields CATSRDLLYEQYF.

This chain joins TRBV7-8 and TRBJ1-2, with TRBD1 as a possible D gene (5 bases). Looked up from germline, CDR1 is SGHVS and CDR2 is FQNEAQ. The CDR3 is 13 amino acids. Deletions cut 5 bases from V and 8 bases from J, with 15 bases between. CDR3 nucleotides: TGTGCCAGCAGCCCTATTGACAGTTTAGGCTACACCTTC. Translating it yields CASSPIDSLGYTF.

The chain links TRBV25-1 to TRBJ2-7, with D perhaps matching TRBD1 (5 bases). Germline V gene lookup returns CDR1 MGHDK and CDR2 SYGVNS. This CDR3 is built from 12 residues. Trimming stripped 6 bases from V and 1 base from J, with 7 bases between. CDR3 in amino acids: CASRTDSYEQYF. CDR3 nucleotide sequence: TGTGCCAGCAGGACAGATTCCTACGAGCAGTACTTC.

The chain uses TRBV6-5 and TRBJ1-2; D not resolved. V lost 6 bases and J 2 bases, leaving 10 bases between the germline ends. Germline CDR1 MNHEY, CDR2 SVGAGI. The CDR3 contains 13 residues. CDR3 bases: TGTGCCAGCAGCCGCAGCGTGAACTATGGCTACACCTTC. Amino acids: CASSRSVNYGYTF.

This rearrangement joins TRBV18 to TRBJ1-3; D uncertain. Between the trimmed V and J ends, which lost 6 bases and 0 bases, there was a span of 18 bases. CDR3 size: 17 residues. Germline-derived CDR1 and CDR2 are KGHSH and LQKENI. This chain's CDR3 is CASSHLSSGGSGNTIYF. CDR3 DNA sequence: TGTGCCAGCTCCCACCTCTCGTCGGGAGGCTCTGGAAACACCATATATTTT.

V gene TRBV6-5 combines with J gene TRBJ1-2, with a possible D match to TRBD1 (5 bases). V lost 6 bases and J lost 6, with 17 bases in between. CDR3 length: 14 residues. CDR1 and CDR2 (germline): MNHEY, SVGAGI. CDR3 DNA: TGTGCCAGCAGAACTCCCGGGACCAGGGATGGCTACACCTTC. This sequence encodes CASRTPGTRDGYTF.

The chain joins TRBV5-1 to TRBJ2-2; D call uncertain. V shed 0 bases and J shed 6 bases, with 3 bases lying between them. There are 12 residues in the CDR3. Germline lookup yields CDR1 SGHRS and CDR2 YFSETQ. The CDR3 region is CASSLGAGELFF. The CDR3 region has the DNA TGCGCCAGCAGCTTGGGGGCCGGGGAGCTGTTTTTT.

DNA for the CDR3: TGTGCCAGTAGTGGGGAGACTCGGGAGCTGTTTTTT. Its translation: CASSGETRELFF. The rearrangement links TRBV19 to TRBJ2-2; D may be TRBD2 (5 bases). Germline CDR1 LNHDA, CDR2 SQIVND (reference sequence). The germline V and J ends were trimmed by 5 bases and 9 bases, with 10 bases remaining between them. This CDR3 contains 12 residues.